This TCR beta chain was found in a study of blood T cell repertoires in COVID-19. Study-level background: The origin of the acute and convalescent COVID-19 samples was the United States, Italy and Spain.

In the original processing: From reference gene primer amplification, estimates of nucleated cell counts were derived. Using immunoSEQ multiplex PCR, the repertoire was profiled, and TCRdb retains in-frame clones only, with some absent. D and trimming come from the DNA, and the V and J calls and clone size come from that table. This sample yields about 43,000 clones, of which around 86% are seen a single time; 35% to 55% belongs to the top ten. This CDR3 has 15 residues. Between the trimmed V and J ends, which lost 0 bases and 7 bases, there was a span of 15 bases. Germline CDR1 and CDR2: MGHRA and YSYEKL.

This receptor was identified in a woman of 80 years or more with acute or convalescent COVID-19. Sequencing was carried out using peripheral blood. J is TRBJ1-2 and V is TRBV4-1; D is uncertain. This chain's CDR3 is CASSQEKEVSGGYTF. CDR3 bases: TGCGCCAGCAGCCAAGAAAAGGAAGTAAGCGGTGGCTACACCTTC.